This TCR beta chain was profiled in a study of cytomegalovirus exposure and HLA in healthy donors. Study outcomes and limitations: Associated with HLA alleles at 0.05 false discovery rate in a later analysis were fewer than 20,000 TCR beta sequences. There were several of the most significant clusters that appeared linked to common viral pathogens in a later analysis.

The V gene lost 4 bases and the J gene lost 9 bases, with 13 bases spanning the gap. CDR1 and CDR2 (germline): SGHTA, FQGNSA. The CDR3 runs 14 residues. This PCR relied on a set of 60 Vbeta primers and 13 Jbeta primers. The protocol was immunoSEQ multiplex PCR, while the TCRdb copy is restricted to in-frame clones and leaves out a portion. This table holds some 120,000 clones, 65% to 75% found once. As concerns this clone: The target antigen is unknown.

Sequenced material: PBMCs. The receptor's source is a woman aged 45-59 years in good health and CMV-seropositive. J is TRBJ1-6 and V is TRBV7-2; tentative D call: TRBD1 (6 bases). Written as DNA, the CDR3 is TGTGCCAGCAGCTCCGGGACAAAATCTTCACCCCTCCACTTT. This gives the protein CASSSGTKSSPLHF.